The 12 T cell receptor beta chains reported below all come from one sample, sequenced in a study of post-analysis software for immune sequencing data. Carried by the TCR beta cDNA libraries were unique molecular identifiers. MiXCR, applied by TCRdb to the PCR reads, yields one record per CDR3 protein. The sample lists about 460,000 distinct CDR3 sequences; nearly 45% were seen once. Study-level findings and limits: Included in a set of a handful of TRBV segments more frequent in patients than controls were TRBV5-6, TRBV5-1 and TRBV20-1.

Their cognate antigens are unknown. Sequencing was performed on blood. These receptor sequences come from a girl aged 5 to 17 with multiple sclerosis.

This clonotype was observed a handful of times. This chain connects TRBV28 to TRBJ2-5; tentative D call: TRBD2 (5 bases). Deletions cut 2 bases from V and 5 bases from J, with 21 bases between. CDR1 MDHEN and CDR2 SYDVKM come from the germline V gene. The CDR3 totals 17 residues. This CDR3 reads CASSLGQKEVIGETQYF. CDR3 coding DNA: TGTGCCAGCAGTTTAGGGCAAAAGGAGGTCATTGGGGAGACCCAGTACTTC.

There are a few counts of this clonotype. The rearrangement joins TRBV24-1 to TRBJ2-7, with D possibly TRBD1 on 5 matching bases. The CDR3 is 13 amino acids. The V gene's germline CDR1 is KGHDR and CDR2 SFDVKD. V lost 9 bases, J lost 2 bases, and 13 bases lay in between. The CDR3: CATQGRGTYEQYF. CDR3 nucleotide sequence: TGTGCCACCCAGGGCCGTGGAACCTACGAGCAGTACTTC.

This clonotype was found a few times. The chain is built from TRBV20-1 and TRBJ2-3, with 10 bases that match TRBD2. The CDR3 is 16 residues long. Germline V lookup: CDR1 DFQATT, CDR2 SNEGSKA (reference sequence). V dropped 0 bases and J dropped 6; count of bases not matched to a gene: 9. DNA of the CDR3: TGCAGTGCTAGAGATCGTAGAGCGGGAGGGACGGATACGCAGTATTTT. Encoded protein: CSARDRRAGGTDTQYF.

The sample holds a few counts of this clonotype. The gene calls are TRBV20-1 and TRBJ2-3; 8 bases are shared with TRBD2. CDR1 is DFQATT and CDR2 is SNEGSKA in the germline V gene (reference sequence). The CDR3 loop spans 16 amino acids. The V segment lost 4 bases and the J segment 4 bases; nucleotides outside the gene matches: 13. The CDR3 sequence is CSAKMAGGGIADTQYF. In DNA form, the CDR3 reads TGCAGTGCTAAAATGGCGGGAGGAGGGATAGCAGATACGCAGTATTTT.

The chain joins TRBV5-5 to TRBJ2-5; no clear D gene. The last part of the DNA fits TRBJ2-7 better; the J call may be wrong. Germline V gene sequence: CDR1 SGHKS, CDR2 YYEKEE (reference sequence). The CDR3 spans 11 residues. CDR3 DNA: TGTGCCAGCTCCTCGGGTGCCGAGCAGTACTTC. This translates into CASSSGAEQYF.

This clonotype was recorded a few times. The chain links TRBV20-1 to TRBJ2-1, with no clear D. Germline CDR1 reads DFQATT; CDR2 reads SNEGSKA (reference sequence). Deletions cut 8 bases from V and 6 bases from J, with 8 bases between. This CDR3 spans 10 amino acids. DNA of the CDR3: TGCAGTCCTTCGCCCAATGAGCAGTTCTTC. It codes for CSPSPNEQFF.

This clonotype appeared once. The CDR3 protein is CASSARVDTQYF. CDR3 DNA sequence: TGTGCCAGCAGCGCCAGGGTAGATACGCAGTATTTT. V is TRBV9 and J is TRBJ2-3; a possible D gene is TRBD1 (5 bases). From germline, CDR1 is SGDLS and CDR2 YYNGEE. The CDR3 is made up of 12 amino acids. Trimming left V 3 bases short and J 5 bases short, with 7 bases between.

As concerns this clonotype: The junction departs from the called germline gene at one end, perhaps through a read error. The V gene is TRBV6-5, the J gene TRBJ2-7; D gene unclear. CDR1 MNHEY and CDR2 SVGAGI come from the germline V gene. The CDR3 is made up of 14 amino acids. The CDR3 DNA is TGTGCCAGCAGTTACCCAGGACGGTCCTACGAGCGGTACTTC. Amino acid sequence: CASSYPGRSYERYF.

This clonotype was counted only a few times. The chain carries TRBV20-1 and TRBJ2-1, with 11 bases matching TRBD2. Trimming removed 3 bases from V and 2 bases from J; junction bases left unmatched: 3. Per germline, CDR1 DFQATT and CDR2 SNEGSKA (reference sequence). The length of the CDR3 is 15 residues. In DNA, the CDR3 is TGCAGTGCTAGGCCGACTAGCGGGGCCTACAATGAGCAGTTCTTC. It specifies CSARPTSGAYNEQFF.

The V call is TRBV20-1, the J call TRBJ2-7, with a tentative D call TRBD2 (5 bases). Per germline, CDR1 DFQATT and CDR2 SNEGSKA (reference sequence). The CDR3 is 13 amino acids. Deletions cut 6 bases from V and 1 base from J, with 13 bases between. CDR3 sequence (DNA): TGCAGTGCCACGCCGGGGAGTTCCTACGAGCAGTACTTC. It translates to CSATPGSSYEQYF.

V is TRBV7-2 and J is TRBJ2-5, with D hard to call. The germline V gene encodes CDR1 SGHTA and CDR2 FQGNSA. The germline V and J ends were trimmed by 8 bases and 2 bases, with 9 bases remaining between them. The CDR3 has 12 residues. CDR3: CASLPQQETQYF. CDR3 sequence (DNA): TGTGCCAGCTTACCACAACAAGAGACCCAGTACTTC.

This clonotype was observed a handful of times. The chain combines TRBV14 with TRBJ2-1; a possible D gene is TRBD1 (6 bases). Germline CDR1 is SGHDN and CDR2 is FVKESK. The CDR3 totals 16 residues. V shed 0 bases and J shed 6 bases, with 15 bases lying between them. The chain's CDR3 is CASSQDLPGVRNEQFF. The DNA for the CDR3 is TGTGCCAGCAGCCAAGACCTACCAGGGGTCCGCAATGAGCAGTTCTTC. The complete variable domain, with remaining parts taken from reference TRBV14 and TRBJ2-1, reads EAGVTQFPSHSVIEKGQTVTLRCDPISGHDNLYWYRRVMGKEIKFLLHFVKESKQDESGMPNNRFLAERTGGTYSTLKVQPAELEDSGVYFCASSQDLPGVRNEQFFGPGTRLTVL.